This TCR beta chain is from a study of blood T cell repertoires in COVID-19. Repertoires were generated with immunoSEQ multiplex PCR, while TCRdb's copy carries only in-frame clones and drops some. The sample includes under 200,000 clones, approximately 85% seen only once; the top ten take about 5%. V shed 4 bases and J shed 5 bases, with 9 bases lying between them. The germline V gene has CDR1 SGDLS and CDR2 YYNGEE. The CDR3 spans 13 residues. V and J are TRBV9 and TRBJ2-2; D is unresolved. Sequences were obtained from peripheral blood. The TCR originated in a woman at least 80 years old with acute or convalescent COVID-19. The CDR3, as DNA: TGTGCCAGCAGCCCCAGACTTACCGGGGAGCTGTTTTTT. Its protein product is CASSPRLTGELFF.